This T cell receptor beta chain appears in the sequencing data of a study of a mutant IDH1 vaccine in newly diagnosed glioma. On the study more broadly: Treated patients had a mean age of about 38 years and an approximately 62% male, around 38% female split. Previous care, which was radiotherapy, temozolomide, or both, most often involved both.

This CDR3 contains 15 residues. Trimming cost V 1 base and J 7 bases, with 14 bases left between them. Germline V gene data show CDR1 as SGHDN and CDR2 as FVKESK. The method was immunoSEQ multiplex PCR; TCRdb's version includes in-frame clones alone and lacks a portion of them. The repertoire includes tens of thousands of clones, more than 65% of them detected once, and roughly 8.2% sits in the top ten. Points from the study as a whole: Vaccination induced immune responses in roughly 93% of patients.

The time point denotes: baseline, week 1 (first vaccination visit). Treatment: pre-vaccination baseline after standard-of-care therapy. Those who donated had recent WHO grade 3 or 4 IDH1-mutant, ATRX-lost astrocytomas. With regard to this clone: As yet, its antigen is unknown.

Sequenced here: PBMCs, sampled from a glioma patient treated with radiotherapy, temozolomide or both. This sequence originates from a man aged 45-60 years with glioma. This chain uses TRBV14 with TRBJ2-1, with a possible D match to TRBD2 (6 bases). The chain's CDR3 is CASSQGLFRGNEQFF. For the CDR3, the DNA is TGTGCCAGCAGCCAAGGGCTGTTCCGGGGGAATGAGCAGTTCTTC.